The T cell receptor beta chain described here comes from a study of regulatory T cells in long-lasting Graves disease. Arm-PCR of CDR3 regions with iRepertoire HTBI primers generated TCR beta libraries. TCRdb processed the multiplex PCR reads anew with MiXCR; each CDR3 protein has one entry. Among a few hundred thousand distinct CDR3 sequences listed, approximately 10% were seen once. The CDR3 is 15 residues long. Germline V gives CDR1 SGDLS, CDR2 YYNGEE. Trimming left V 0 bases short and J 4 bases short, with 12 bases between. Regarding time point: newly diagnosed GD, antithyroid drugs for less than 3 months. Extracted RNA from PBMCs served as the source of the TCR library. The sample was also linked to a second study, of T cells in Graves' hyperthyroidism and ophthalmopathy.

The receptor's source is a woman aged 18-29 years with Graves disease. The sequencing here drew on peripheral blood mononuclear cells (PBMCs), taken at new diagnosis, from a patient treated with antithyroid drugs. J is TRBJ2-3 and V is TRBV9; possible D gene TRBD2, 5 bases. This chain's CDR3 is CASSVVGVGADTQYF. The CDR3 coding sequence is TGTGCCAGCAGCGTAGTCGGGGTGGGAGCAGATACGCAGTATTTT.